The 4 T cell receptor beta chains below all came from one sample that was sequenced in a study of OX40 agonist ivuxolimab in advanced cancers. Generated by immunoSEQ multiplex PCR, the TCRdb table keeps only in-frame clones and is missing some. Among some 100,000 clones, 85% to 90% were seen once, and the ten largest hold 1.5% to 2%. The sample here was CD4+ or CD8+ T cells sorted from blood, taken in a trial of the OX40 agonist ivuxolimab. The origin of the receptors is an adult with an advanced solid tumor such as melanoma, head and neck, liver or kidney cancer.

This clone was recorded once. This rearrangement joins TRBV6-1 to TRBJ2-1; D may be TRBD1 (7 bases). The CDR3 spans 16 residues. In germline, CDR1 is MNHNS, CDR2 SASEGT. V was trimmed by 1 base and J by 7 bases, leaving 17 bases between them. The CDR3, as DNA: TGTGCCAGCAGTGAAGGAGGGGGCGCGGGAAGGAATGAGCAGTTCTTC. This gives the protein CASSEGGGAGRNEQFF.

The table lists this clone with a few counts. The V and J genes are TRBV27 and TRBJ2-7; D call uncertain. Trimming removed 6 bases from V and 3 bases from J, with 12 bases in between. This CDR3 has 13 residues. CDR1 and CDR2 from the germline V gene are MNHEY and SMNVEV (reference sequence). This CDR3 is CASSRYRHYEQYF. CDR3 DNA sequence: TGTGCCAGCAGCCGTTATAGGCACTACGAGCAGTACTTC.

This sequence joins TRBV25-1 and TRBJ2-1; D perhaps matches TRBD1 (6 bases). CDR1 is MGHDK, CDR2 SYGVNS, per germline. This CDR3 comprises 16 residues. Trimming took 4 bases from V and 3 from J, leaving 16 bases between them. CDR3 protein: CASSGHGGGNYNEQFF. The CDR3 DNA follows: TGTGCCAGCAGTGGACATGGGGGCGGAAACTACAATGAGCAGTTCTTC.

The chain combines TRBV4-1 with TRBJ2-3; D gene unclear. The CDR3 length is 14 residues. Trimming removed 5 bases at V and 6 bases at J, with 15 bases between. Germline V gene sequence: CDR1 MGHRA, CDR2 YSYEKL. CDR3 DNA sequence: TGCGCCAGCAGCAAAAATTCAGTCGGGGATACGCAGTATTTT. It yields the protein CASSKNSVGDTQYF.